Below, 23 T cell receptor beta chains from the same sample are listed, as sequenced in a study of shared clonotypes between healthy human individuals. Assay used: immunoSEQ multiplex PCR; TCRdb lists only in-frame clones, some missing. This table holds fewer than 550,000 clones, 60% to 80% found once. The sample comprised PBMCs. These TCRs come from a woman aged 40 to 50 in good health. Some clones in this sample may be carry-over from other donors' samples.

This sequence joins TRBV5-5 and TRBJ2-2; D remains unclear. This CDR3 has 14 residues. Germline CDR1 reads SGHKS; CDR2 reads YYEKEE (reference sequence). V lost 1 base and J lost 1, with 5 bases in between. The CDR3 reads CASSLTENTGELFF. The CDR3 bases are TGTGCCAGCAGCTTGACGGAGAACACCGGGGAGCTGTTTTTT.

The rearrangement links TRBV19 to TRBJ1-3; D gene uncertain. The germline V gene encodes CDR1 LNHDA and CDR2 SQIVND (reference sequence). This CDR3 contains 13 residues. Trimming stripped 3 bases from V and 10 bases from J, with 13 bases between. The CDR3 loop reads CASSIGRISTIYF. Written as DNA, the CDR3 is TGTGCCAGTAGTATCGGACGGATCTCGACCATATATTTT.

The chain employs TRBV10-3 and TRBJ2-1, with 13 bases identical to TRBD2. Trimming at V came to 8 bases and at J to 0 bases, leaving 10 bases not matched to a gene. This CDR3 has 18 amino acids. Germline CDR1 reads ENHRY; CDR2 reads SYGVKD. The CDR3 reads CAIAAGTSGASSYNEQFF. As DNA, the CDR3 is TGTGCCATCGCGGCCGGGACTAGCGGGGCGAGCTCCTACAATGAGCAGTTCTTC.

This clone is a singleton in its sample. A read error likely explains this, since a far larger clone differs by one base. Other DNA sequences of this sample code for an identical CDR3. The chain couples TRBV2 to TRBJ1-2; no reliable D call. The germline gives CDR1 SNHLY, CDR2 FYNNEI. V gave up 3 bases and J gave up 8 bases, with 13 bases separating them. The length of the CDR3 is 13 residues. As DNA, the CDR3 is TGTGCCAGCAGTGAGACCGTCGATTGGGGCTACACCTTC. It yields the protein CASSETVDWGYTF.

The chain is built from TRBV5-1 and TRBJ2-4; the D is unclear. The CDR3 extends over 17 amino acids. Per germline, CDR1 SGHRS and CDR2 YFSETQ. V gave up 1 base and J gave up 0 bases, with 14 bases separating them. The CDR3 nucleotides are TGCGCCAGCAGCTTGCAGGCCGGCGCTGAAGCCAAAAACATTCAGTACTTC. This encodes CASSLQAGAEAKNIQYF.

The chain employs TRBV9 and TRBJ2-1; 9 bases agree with TRBD2. With V trimmed by 4 bases and J by 3 bases, 5 bases remained unmatched. The CDR3 has 15 residues. CDR1 SGDLS and CDR2 YYNGEE come from the germline V gene. In nucleotides, the CDR3 is TGTGCCAGCAGCCCCGGGACTAGCCGCTACAATGAGCAGTTCTTC. Translated: CASSPGTSRYNEQFF.

This clone has only a few counts. V is TRBV18 and J is TRBJ2-7; either TRBD1 or TRBD2 may supply D (5 bases each). Germline lookup yields CDR1 KGHSH and CDR2 LQKENI. The CDR3 totals 15 residues. The V end lost 4 bases, the J end lost 5 bases, and 18 bases lay between the germline ends. The CDR3 DNA reads TGTGCCAGCTCACTAGGCGCAGGGACCGGGGACGAGCAGTACTTC. This codes for CASSLGAGTGDEQYF.

The chain recombines TRBV18 with TRBJ2-7, with 9 bases fitting TRBD2. The CDR3 loop spans 15 amino acids. CDR1 and CDR2 from the germline V gene are KGHSH and LQKENI. V lost 0 bases and J lost 3; bases outside the gene matches: 3. CDR3 region: CASSPPAGGNYEQYF. CDR3 nucleotide sequence: TGTGCCAGCTCACCACCAGCGGGAGGAAACTACGAGCAGTACTTC.

In its sample, this clone was seen once. The rearrangement joins TRBV2 to TRBJ2-1, with TRBD1 identical over 9 bases. This CDR3 has 17 amino acids. Losses at the gene ends were 6 bases for V and 1 base for J; bases not matched to a gene: 10. Germline V gene sequence: CDR1 SNHLY, CDR2 FYNNEI. CDR3 sequence (DNA): TGTGCCAGCAGGGGACAGGGCACAGGGGGGTCCTACAATGAGCAGTTCTTC. Its translation is CASRGQGTGGSYNEQFF.

The chain has TRBV2 and TRBJ2-2; unclear D gene. This CDR3 comprises 14 residues. CDR1 and CDR2 from the germline V gene are SNHLY and FYNNEI. V was shortened by 3 bases and J by 3 bases, with 8 bases between the two germline ends. The CDR3 spells CASSESRYTGELFF. In DNA, the CDR3 is TGTGCCAGCAGTGAGTCAAGATACACCGGGGAGCTGTTTTTT.

The rearrangement uses TRBV7-9 and TRBJ2-7; D is perhaps TRBD1 or TRBD2 (5 bases each). This CDR3 has 12 amino acids. Germline CDR1 and CDR2: SEHNR and FQNEAQ (reference sequence). Trimming stripped 1 base from V and 7 bases from J, with 8 bases between. The DNA for the CDR3 is TGTGCCAGCAGCTTAGGGGACGGGGAGCAGTACTTC. Protein product: CASSLGDGEQYF.

V usage is TRBV18 and J usage is TRBJ2-1; possibly TRBD1 for D (6 bases). Germline V gene sequence: CDR1 KGHSH, CDR2 LQKENI. V dropped 4 bases and J dropped 0 bases, with 13 bases sitting between them. The CDR3 covers 16 residues. This CDR3 reads CASSQSQGSSYNEQFF. DNA of the CDR3: TGTGCCAGCTCACAGTCCCAGGGGAGCTCCTACAATGAGCAGTTCTTC.

The J gene is TRBJ2-1, the V gene TRBV7-2, with D uncertain. The germline V and J ends were trimmed by 6 bases and 2 bases, with 8 bases remaining between them. Germline CDR1 SGHTA, CDR2 FQGNSA. The CDR3 totals 13 residues. The CDR3 DNA is TGTGCCAGCAGTCTACCCGCCTACAATGAGCAGTTCTTC. Its translation is CASSLPAYNEQFF.

The DNA of the CDR3 is TGTGCCAGCAGTTTAGTAGCGGGCTCAAGGGTTTTACGTCTCCAGCAGTACTTC. Protein: CASSLVAGSRVLRLQQYF. The chain recombines TRBV27 with TRBJ2-7; 7 positions match TRBD2. V lost 2 bases to trimming and J lost 8 bases; unmatched junction nucleotides: 21. CDR1 MNHEY and CDR2 SMNVEV come from the germline V gene (reference sequence). The length of the CDR3 is 18 residues.

This clone was seen once. The chain has TRBV5-1 and TRBJ2-2; 11 bases agree with TRBD1. This CDR3 contains 16 residues. Unmatched junction bases numbered 6, after V lost 4 bases and J lost 4 bases. Germline lookup yields CDR1 SGHRS and CDR2 YFSETQ. The CDR3 sequence is CASSLWTGGGTGELFF. Written as DNA, the CDR3 is TGCGCCAGCAGCCTATGGACAGGGGGCGGCACCGGGGAGCTGTTTTTT. The whole variable domain, remainder taken from reference TRBV5-1 and TRBJ2-2, is KAGVTQTPRYLIKTRGQQVTLSCSPISGHRSVSWYQQTPGQGLQFLFEYFSETQRNKGNFPGRFSGRQFSNSRSEMNVSTLELGDSALYLCASSLWTGGGTGELFFGEGSRLTVL.

CDR3 sequence reads: CASSSGGREAFF. The DNA for the CDR3 is TGTGCCAGCAGTTCAGGGGGCCGTGAAGCTTTCTTT. The chain couples TRBV6-6 to TRBJ1-1; 8 nucleotides line up with TRBD1. The CDR3 contains 12 residues. In germline, CDR1 is MNHNY, CDR2 SVGAGI (reference sequence). Losses at the gene ends were 4 bases for V and 7 bases for J; bases not matched to a gene: 2.

The chain couples TRBV15 to TRBJ1-2; 8 nucleotides agree with TRBD1. The length of the CDR3 is 14 residues. With 3 bases clipped from V and 5 bases from J, the junction kept 5 bases outside the gene matches. Germline V gives CDR1 LNHNV, CDR2 YYDKDF (reference sequence). This CDR3 is CATSRDRVSYGYTF. The CDR3 nucleotides are TGTGCCACCAGCAGGGACAGGGTTTCTTATGGCTACACCTTC. The full variable domain, in which reference TRBV15 and TRBJ1-2 provide the parts outside the CDR3, is DAMVIQNPRYQVTQFGKPVTLSCSQTLNHNVMYWYQQKSSQAPKLLFHYYDKDFNNEADTPDNFQSRRPNTSFCFLDIRSPGLGDTAMYLCATSRDRVSYGYTFGSGTRLTVV.

This sequence joins TRBV5-1 and TRBJ1-2, with TRBD1 matching 7 bases. Germline trimming cut 3 bases from V and 5 bases from J; bases unmatched to any gene: 10. The length of the CDR3 is 15 residues. Germline assignment: CDR1 SGHRS and CDR2 YFSETQ. The DNA for the CDR3 is TGCGCCAGCAGCTGGCGCCCGGGACAGAGATATGGCTACACCTTC. It encodes CASSWRPGQRYGYTF.

The rearrangement uses TRBV7-2 and TRBJ1-4, with D maybe TRBD1 (6 bases). The V and J ends lost 5 bases and 1 base respectively, with 11 bases between them. The CDR3 runs 15 residues. Germline loops: CDR1 SGHTA, CDR2 FQGNSA. The CDR3 loop is CASSHPGETNEKLFF. DNA of the CDR3: TGTGCCAGCAGCCACCCAGGGGAAACTAATGAAAAACTGTTTTTT.

The chain has TRBV4-3 and TRBJ2-7; TRBD1 agrees at 9 bases. This CDR3 has 15 amino acids. CDR1 is LGHNA and CDR2 is YSLEER in the germline V gene. V was clipped by 0 bases and J by 5 bases; unmatched bases: 5. CDR3 nucleotides: TGCGCCAGCAGCCAAGATTTGGGACAGGGCGACGAGCAGTACTTC. Its protein product is CASSQDLGQGDEQYF.

The CDR3 region is CASSFSLAGANEQFF. The DNA for the CDR3 is TGCGCCAGCAGCTTTTCGCTAGCGGGAGCAAATGAGCAGTTCTTC. The V call is TRBV5-1, the J call TRBJ2-1; TRBD2 matches 10 bases. The CDR3 has 15 amino acids. CDR1 and CDR2 from the germline V gene are SGHRS and YFSETQ. V was pared by 2 bases and J by 7 bases, with 6 bases of the junction left unmatched.

This sequence joins TRBV6-6 and TRBJ1-1, with 7 bases lining up with TRBD1. Looked up from germline, CDR1 is MNHNY and CDR2 is SVGAGI (reference sequence). The V segment lost 0 bases and the J segment 4 bases; nucleotides outside the gene matches: 5. CDR3 length equals 15 residues. In nucleotides, the CDR3 is TGTGCCAGCAGTTACTCGGACAGGAGGCGCACTGAAGCTTTCTTT. It specifies CASSYSDRRRTEAFF.

This chain links TRBV28 with TRBJ2-7; D unclear. V lost 1 base and J 6 bases, leaving 10 bases between the germline ends. The germline gives CDR1 MDHEN, CDR2 SYDVKM. The CDR3 has 13 amino acids. CDR3 protein: CASSLLFGVEQYF. In DNA, the CDR3 is TGTGCCAGCAGTTTATTGTTTGGGGTCGAGCAGTACTTC.